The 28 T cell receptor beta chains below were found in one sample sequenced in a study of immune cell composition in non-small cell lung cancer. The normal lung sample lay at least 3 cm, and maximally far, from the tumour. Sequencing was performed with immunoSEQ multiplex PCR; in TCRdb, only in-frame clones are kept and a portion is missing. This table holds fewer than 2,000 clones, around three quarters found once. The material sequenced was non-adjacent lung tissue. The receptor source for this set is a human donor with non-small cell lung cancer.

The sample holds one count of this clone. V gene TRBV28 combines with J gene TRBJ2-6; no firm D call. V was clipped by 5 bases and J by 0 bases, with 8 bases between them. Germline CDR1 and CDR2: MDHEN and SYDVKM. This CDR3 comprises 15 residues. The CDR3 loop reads CASSTTSSGANVLTF. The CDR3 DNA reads TGTGCCAGCAGTACCACCAGCTCTGGGGCCAACGTCCTGACTTTC.

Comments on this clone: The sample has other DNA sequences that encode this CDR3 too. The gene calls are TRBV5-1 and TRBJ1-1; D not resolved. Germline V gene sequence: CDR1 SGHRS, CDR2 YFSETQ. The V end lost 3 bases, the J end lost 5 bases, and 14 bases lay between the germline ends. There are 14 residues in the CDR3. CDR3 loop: CASSWGTGGTEAFF. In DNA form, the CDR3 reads TGCGCCAGCAGCTGGGGTACTGGAGGGACTGAAGCTTTCTTT.

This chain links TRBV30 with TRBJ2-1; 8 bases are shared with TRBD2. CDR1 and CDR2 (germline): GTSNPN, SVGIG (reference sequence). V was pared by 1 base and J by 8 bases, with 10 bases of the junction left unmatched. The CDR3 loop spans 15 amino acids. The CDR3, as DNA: TGTGCCTGGAGTGAAGGACTAGCAGTATCGCATGAGCAGTTCTTC. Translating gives CAWSEGLAVSHEQFF. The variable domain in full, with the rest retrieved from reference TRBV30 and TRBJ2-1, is SQTIHQWPATLVQPVGSPLSLECTVEGTSNPNLYWYRQAAGRGLQLLFYSVGIGQISSEVPQNLSASRPQDRQFILSSKKLLLSDSGFYLCAWSEGLAVSHEQFFGPGTRLTVL.

The DNA for the CDR3 is TGCAGCGTCCGGGACTCCGTGGGTGGGCAGTTCTTC. Translation: CSVRDSVGGQFF. The chain is built from TRBV29-1 and TRBJ2-1; D possibly corresponds to TRBD2 (6 bases). Deletions cut 6 bases from V and 12 bases from J, with 18 bases between. Germline CDR1 is SQVTM and CDR2 is ANQGSEA. The CDR3 sequence is 12 residues long.

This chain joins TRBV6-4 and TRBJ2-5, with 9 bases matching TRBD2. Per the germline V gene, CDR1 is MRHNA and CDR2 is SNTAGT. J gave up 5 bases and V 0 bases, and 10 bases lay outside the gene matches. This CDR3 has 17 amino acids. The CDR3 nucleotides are TGTGCCAGCAGTGACTCGAATAGCGGGGGAAGAAACGAGACCCAGTACTTC. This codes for CASSDSNSGGRNETQYF.

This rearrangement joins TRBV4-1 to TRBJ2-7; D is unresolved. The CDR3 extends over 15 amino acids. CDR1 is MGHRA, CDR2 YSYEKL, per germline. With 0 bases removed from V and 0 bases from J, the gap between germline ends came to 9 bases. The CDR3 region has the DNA TGCGCCAGCAGCCAAGATCAGCGAGGCTCCTACGAGCAGTACTTC. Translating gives CASSQDQRGSYEQYF.

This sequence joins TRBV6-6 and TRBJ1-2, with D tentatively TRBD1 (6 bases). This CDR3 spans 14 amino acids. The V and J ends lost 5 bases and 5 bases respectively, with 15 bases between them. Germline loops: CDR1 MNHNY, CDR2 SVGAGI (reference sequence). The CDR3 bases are TGTGCCAGCAGTGCCCAAGGGGGAAGTTATGGCTACACCTTC. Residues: CASSAQGGSYGYTF.

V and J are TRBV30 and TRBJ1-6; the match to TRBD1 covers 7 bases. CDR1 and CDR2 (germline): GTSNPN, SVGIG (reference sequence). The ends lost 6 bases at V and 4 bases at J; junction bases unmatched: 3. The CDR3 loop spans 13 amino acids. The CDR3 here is CACRGEYNSPLHF. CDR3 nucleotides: TGTGCCTGCAGGGGGGAGTATAATTCACCCCTCCACTTT.

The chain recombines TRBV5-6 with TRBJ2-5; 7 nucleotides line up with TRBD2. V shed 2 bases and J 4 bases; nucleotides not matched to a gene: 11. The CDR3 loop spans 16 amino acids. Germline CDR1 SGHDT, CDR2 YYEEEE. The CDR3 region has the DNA TGTGCCAGCAGCTTCGGGAGGAGTCACTCGGGAGAGACCCAGTACTTC. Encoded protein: CASSFGRSHSGETQYF.

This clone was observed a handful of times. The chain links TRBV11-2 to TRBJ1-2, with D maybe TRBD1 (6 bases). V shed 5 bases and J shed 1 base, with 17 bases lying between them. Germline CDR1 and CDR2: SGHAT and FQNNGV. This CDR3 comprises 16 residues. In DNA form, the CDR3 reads TGTGCCAGCAGCGAGGGGGTGAACAGTATTAACTATGGCTACACCTTC. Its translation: CASSEGVNSINYGYTF.

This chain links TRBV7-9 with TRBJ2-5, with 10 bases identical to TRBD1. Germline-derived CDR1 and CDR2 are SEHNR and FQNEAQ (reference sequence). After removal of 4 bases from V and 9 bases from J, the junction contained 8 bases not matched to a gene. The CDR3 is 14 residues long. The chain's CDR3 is CASSSGDRGLAQYF. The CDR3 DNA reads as TGTGCCAGCAGCTCGGGGGACAGGGGCTTGGCCCAGTACTTC.

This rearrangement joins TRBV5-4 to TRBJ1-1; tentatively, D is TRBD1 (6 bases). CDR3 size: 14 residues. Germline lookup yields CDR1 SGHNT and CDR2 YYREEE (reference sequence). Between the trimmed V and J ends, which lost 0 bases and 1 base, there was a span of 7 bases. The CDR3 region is CASSLGQANTEAFF. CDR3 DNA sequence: TGTGCCAGCAGCTTGGGACAGGCGAACACTGAAGCTTTCTTT.

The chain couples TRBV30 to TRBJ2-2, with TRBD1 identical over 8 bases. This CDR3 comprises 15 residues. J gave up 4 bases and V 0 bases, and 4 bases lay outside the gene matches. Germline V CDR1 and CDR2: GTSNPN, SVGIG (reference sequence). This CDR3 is CAWSVQDRATGELFF. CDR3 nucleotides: TGTGCCTGGAGTGTCCAGGACAGGGCCACCGGGGAGCTGTTTTTT.

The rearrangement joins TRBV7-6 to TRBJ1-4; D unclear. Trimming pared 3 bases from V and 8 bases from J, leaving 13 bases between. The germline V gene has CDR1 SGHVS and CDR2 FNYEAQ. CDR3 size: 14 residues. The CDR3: CASSLPTAGEKLFF. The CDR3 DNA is TGTGCCAGCAGCTTGCCGACGGCGGGGGAAAAACTGTTTTTT. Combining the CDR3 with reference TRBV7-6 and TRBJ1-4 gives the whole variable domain GAGVSQSPRYKVTKRGQDVALRCDPISGHVSLYWYRQALGQGPEFLTYFNYEAQQDKSGLPNDRFSAERPEGSISTLTIQRTEQRDSAMYRCASSLPTAGEKLFFGSGTQLSVL.

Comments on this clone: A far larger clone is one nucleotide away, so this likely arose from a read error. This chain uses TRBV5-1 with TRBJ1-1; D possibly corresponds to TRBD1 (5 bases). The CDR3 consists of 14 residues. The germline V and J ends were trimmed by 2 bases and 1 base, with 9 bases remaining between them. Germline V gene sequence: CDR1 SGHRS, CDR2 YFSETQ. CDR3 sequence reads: CASSFSQENTEAFF. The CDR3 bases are TGCGCCAGCAGCTTCTCACAGGAGAACACTGAAGCTTTCTTT. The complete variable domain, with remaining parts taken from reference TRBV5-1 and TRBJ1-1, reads KAGVTQTPRYLIKTRGQQVTLSCSPISGHRSVSWYQQTPGQGLQFLFEYFSETQRNKGNFPGRFSGRQFSNSRSEMNVSTLELGDSALYLCASSFSQENTEAFFGQGTRLTVV.

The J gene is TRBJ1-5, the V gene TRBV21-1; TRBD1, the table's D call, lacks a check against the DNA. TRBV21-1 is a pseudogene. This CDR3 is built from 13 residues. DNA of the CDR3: TGTGCCAGCACCCAGACAGGGTGGGAGCCCCAGCATTTT. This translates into CASTQTGWEPQHF.

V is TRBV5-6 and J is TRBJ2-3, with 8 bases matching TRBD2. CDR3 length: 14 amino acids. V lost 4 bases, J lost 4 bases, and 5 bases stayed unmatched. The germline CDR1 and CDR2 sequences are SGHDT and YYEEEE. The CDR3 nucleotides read TGTGCCAGCAGCGGGAGCGGGGGAGCAGATACGCAGTATTTT. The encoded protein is CASSGSGGADTQYF.

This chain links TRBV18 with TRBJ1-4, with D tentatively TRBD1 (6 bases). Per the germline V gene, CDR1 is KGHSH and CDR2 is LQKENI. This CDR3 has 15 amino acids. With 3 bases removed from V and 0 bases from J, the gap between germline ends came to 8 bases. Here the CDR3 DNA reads TGTGCCAGCTCACCGGGGGCACCAACTAATGAAAAACTGTTTTTT. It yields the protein CASSPGAPTNEKLFF.

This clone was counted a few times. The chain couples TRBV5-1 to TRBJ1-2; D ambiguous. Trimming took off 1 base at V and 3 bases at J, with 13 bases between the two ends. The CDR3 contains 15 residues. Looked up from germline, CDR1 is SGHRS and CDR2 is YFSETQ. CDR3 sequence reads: CASSLSSGLDYGYTF. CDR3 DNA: TGCGCCAGCAGCTTGTCCTCAGGACTAGACTATGGCTACACCTTC.

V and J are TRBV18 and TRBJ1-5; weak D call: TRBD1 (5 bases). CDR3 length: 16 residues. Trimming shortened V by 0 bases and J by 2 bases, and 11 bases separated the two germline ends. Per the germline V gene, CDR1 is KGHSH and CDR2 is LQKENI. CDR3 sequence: CASSPPGQGGNQPQHF. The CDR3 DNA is TGTGCCAGCTCACCACCGGGGCAGGGCGGCAATCAGCCCCAGCATTTT.

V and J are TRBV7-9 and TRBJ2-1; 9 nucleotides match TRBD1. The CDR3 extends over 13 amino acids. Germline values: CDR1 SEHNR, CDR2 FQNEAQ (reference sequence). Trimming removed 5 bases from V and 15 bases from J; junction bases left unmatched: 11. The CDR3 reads CASSLDAGTGSFF. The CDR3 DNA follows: TGTGCCAGCAGCCTCGATGCTGGGACAGGGTCGTTCTTC.

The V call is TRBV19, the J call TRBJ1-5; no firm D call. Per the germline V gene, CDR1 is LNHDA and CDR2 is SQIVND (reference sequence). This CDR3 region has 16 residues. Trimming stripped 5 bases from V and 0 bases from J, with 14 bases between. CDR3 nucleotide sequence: TGTGCCAGTAGTTTCCGATGGACTTATAGCAATCAGCCCCAGCATTTT. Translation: CASSFRWTYSNQPQHF.

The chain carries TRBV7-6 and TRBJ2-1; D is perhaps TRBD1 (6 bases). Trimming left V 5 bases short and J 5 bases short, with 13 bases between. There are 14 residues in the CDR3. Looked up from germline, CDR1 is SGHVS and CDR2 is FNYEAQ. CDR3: CASSGQGKDNEQFF. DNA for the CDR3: TGTGCCAGCAGCGGGCAGGGGAAAGACAATGAGCAGTTCTTC.

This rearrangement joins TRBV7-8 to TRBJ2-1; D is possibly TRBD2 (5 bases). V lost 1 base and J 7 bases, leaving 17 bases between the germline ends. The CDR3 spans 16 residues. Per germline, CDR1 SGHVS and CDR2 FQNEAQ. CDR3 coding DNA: TGTGCCAGCAGCTTAGACTATATGGTACCGGGGAATGAGCAGTTCTTC. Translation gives CASSLDYMVPGNEQFF.

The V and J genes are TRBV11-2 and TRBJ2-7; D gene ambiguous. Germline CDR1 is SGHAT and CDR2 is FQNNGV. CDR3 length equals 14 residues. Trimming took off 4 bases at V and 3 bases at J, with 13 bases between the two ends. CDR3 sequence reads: CASSSPPMSYEQYF. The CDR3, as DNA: TGTGCCAGCAGCTCTCCTCCGATGAGCTACGAGCAGTACTTC.

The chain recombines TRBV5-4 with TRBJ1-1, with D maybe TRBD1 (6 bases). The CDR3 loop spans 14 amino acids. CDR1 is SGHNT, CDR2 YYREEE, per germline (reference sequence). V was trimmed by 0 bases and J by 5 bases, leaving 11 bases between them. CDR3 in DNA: TGTGCCAGCAGCTTGGACAGGGTCCAAACTGAAGCTTTCTTT. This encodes CASSLDRVQTEAFF.

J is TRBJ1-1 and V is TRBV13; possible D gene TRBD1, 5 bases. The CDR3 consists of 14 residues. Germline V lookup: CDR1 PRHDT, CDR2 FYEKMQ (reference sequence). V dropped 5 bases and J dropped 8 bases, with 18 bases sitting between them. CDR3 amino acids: CASSLSILRGEAFF. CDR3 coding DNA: TGTGCCAGCAGCCTCTCCATATTACGGGGGGAAGCTTTCTTT.

The CDR3 DNA reads as TGTGCCAGCAGTCAAGGACAGGAGAGCTCCTACGAGCAGTACTTC. This translates into CASSQGQESSYEQYF. The gene calls are TRBV2 and TRBJ2-7; TRBD1 matches at 7 bases. Germline CDR1 is SNHLY and CDR2 is FYNNEI. The CDR3 sequence is 15 residues long. The V gene end was trimmed by 5 bases and the J gene end by 0 bases; junction bases not matched to a gene: 7.